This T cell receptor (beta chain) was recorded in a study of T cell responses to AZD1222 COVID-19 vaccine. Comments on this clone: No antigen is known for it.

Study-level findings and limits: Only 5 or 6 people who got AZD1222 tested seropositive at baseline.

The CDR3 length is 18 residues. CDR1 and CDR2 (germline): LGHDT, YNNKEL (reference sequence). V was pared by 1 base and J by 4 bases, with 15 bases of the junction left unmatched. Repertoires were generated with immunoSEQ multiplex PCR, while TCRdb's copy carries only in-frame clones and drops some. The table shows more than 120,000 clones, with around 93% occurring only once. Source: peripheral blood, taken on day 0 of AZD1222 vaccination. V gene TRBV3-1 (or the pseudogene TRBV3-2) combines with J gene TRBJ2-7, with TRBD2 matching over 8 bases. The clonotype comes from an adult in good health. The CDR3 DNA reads TGTGCCAGCAGCCAAGGACCAATTTCAGCGGGAGCTATATACGAGCAGTACTTC. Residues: CASSQGPISAGAIYEQYF.